The source of this TCR beta chain is a study of blood T cell repertoires in COVID-19. For the study at large: The United States, Italy and Spain supplied acute and convalescent COVID-19 samples. T cells, B-cell-depleted T cells, or PBMCs supplied cDNA or gDNA.

Per the original methods: Reference gene primer amplification yielded estimated nucleated cell counts. Produced via immunoSEQ multiplex PCR; TCRdb's table is partial and in-frame only. The V and J calls and clone size were taken over from that table, and D and trimming were inferred from the DNA. The sample carries about 130,000 clones, 81% recorded once. This clone was seen a single time. V was cut by 5 bases and J by 8 bases, with 30 bases left in between. The CDR3 spans 18 residues. Germline CDR1 is PRHDT and CDR2 is FYEKMQ (reference sequence). This TCR was sampled from a man younger than 45 with COVID-19, enrolled during active disease. What was sequenced was peripheral blood. The V and J genes are TRBV13 and TRBJ1-2, with D tentatively TRBD1 (6 bases). This CDR3 is CASSQQGGAADGSTGYTF. For the CDR3, the DNA is TGTGCCAGCAGCCAACAGGGAGGGGCCGCAGATGGGAGTACGGGCTACACCTTC.